The present TCR beta chain was sequenced within a study of response to subunit inactivated influenza vaccine. A single record per CDR3 protein comes from TCRdb applying MiXCR to the RT-PCR reads. The sample yields about 520,000 distinct CDR3 sequences, approximately 7.3% seen once. Overall study results and limits: The authors offered the suggestion that each seasonal influenza vaccination recruits few new T cells.

The sample holds many counts of this clonotype. Antigen: not known. The CDR3 is 15 residues long. V was clipped by 6 bases and J by 5 bases, with 19 bases between them. Germline V gene sequence: CDR1 SGHTS, CDR2 YDEGEE. The source of this sequence is a man between 50 and 69 years old who received an inactivated influenza vaccine. Sequenced material: PBMCs from blood, taken approximately 25 months after vaccination. The J gene is TRBJ2-3, the V gene TRBV5-8; D is uncertain. The CDR3 nucleotides are TGTGCCAGCACTTTACCCCGGGCCTACGGAGATACGCAGTATTTT. It translates to CASTLPRAYGDTQYF.